Listed here are 5 T cell receptor beta chains from one sample, sequenced in a study of T cell responses to AZD1222 COVID-19 vaccine (dated by TCRdb to the early 2020s). The library was built by means of the immunoSEQ multiplex PCR assay. The source is immuneACCESS, and TCRdb retained only in-frame sequences with V and J called. Part of the clones is not carried over; for the studies checked, unresolved V genes explain less than half of this, and the remainder is unexplained. For this sample there are around 250,000 clones; 80% to 95% appear just once. The top ten clonotypes cover about 0.5% of the sample. The label giving this sample's time point can be read as: baseline before first vaccination. The specimen comprised peripheral blood, sampled on day 0 of AZD1222 vaccination. These receptors all stem from an adult in good health.

The CDR3 protein is CASSAQGTLNTEAFF. Here the CDR3 DNA reads TGTGCCAGCAGCGCACAGGGGACCTTGAACACTGAAGCTTTCTTT. The rearrangement joins TRBV9 to TRBJ1-1; TRBD1 matches 7 bases. Germline V CDR1 and CDR2: SGDLS, YYNGEE. Trimming removed 3 bases from V and 0 bases from J; junction bases left unmatched: 5. The CDR3 has 15 residues. The whole variable domain, remainder taken from reference TRBV9 and TRBJ1-1, is DSGVTQTPKHLITATGQRVTLRCSPRSGDLSVYWYQQSLDQGLQFLIQYYNGEERAKGNILERFSAQQFPDLHSELNLSSLELGDSALYFCASSAQGTLNTEAFFGQGTRLTVV.

V gene TRBV20-1 combines with J gene TRBJ2-1; no firm D call. There are 15 residues in the CDR3. Trimming took off 3 bases at V and 0 bases at J, with 12 bases between the two ends. Germline lookup yields CDR1 DFQATT and CDR2 SNEGSKA (reference sequence). Written as DNA, the CDR3 is TGCAGTGCTAGTTTCGCGCCCACCTCCTACAATGAGCAGTTCTTC. Translating gives CSASFAPTSYNEQFF.

The chain has TRBV14 and TRBJ2-1, with TRBD1 matching 10 bases. Germline CDR1 is SGHDN and CDR2 is FVKESK. The CDR3 length is 16 residues. The trim removed 3 bases at V and 5 bases at J, leaving 7 bases unmatched. For the CDR3, the DNA is TGTGCCAGCAGCCACTCGCCGGGACAGGGGAACAATGAGCAGTTCTTC. Amino acids: CASSHSPGQGNNEQFF.

V is TRBV4-3 and J is TRBJ2-7, with a possible D match to TRBD2 (5 bases). Trimming removed 1 base from V and 3 bases from J, with 7 bases in between. Germline assignment: CDR1 LGHNA and CDR2 YSLEER. CDR3 length: 13 amino acids. The DNA for the CDR3 is TGCGCCAGCAGCCAAGCCGGGAACTACGAGCAGTACTTC. This encodes CASSQAGNYEQYF.

This clone was recorded only once. The chain links TRBV6-1 to TRBJ1-1; no clear D gene. Trimming took off 8 bases at V and 3 bases at J, with 16 bases between the two ends. Germline assignment: CDR1 MNHNS and CDR2 SASEGT. This CDR3 is 14 amino acids long. CDR3 DNA: TGTGCCAGCCACCCCTTGGACGGTGACACTGAAGCTTTCTTT. This translates into CASHPLDGDTEAFF.